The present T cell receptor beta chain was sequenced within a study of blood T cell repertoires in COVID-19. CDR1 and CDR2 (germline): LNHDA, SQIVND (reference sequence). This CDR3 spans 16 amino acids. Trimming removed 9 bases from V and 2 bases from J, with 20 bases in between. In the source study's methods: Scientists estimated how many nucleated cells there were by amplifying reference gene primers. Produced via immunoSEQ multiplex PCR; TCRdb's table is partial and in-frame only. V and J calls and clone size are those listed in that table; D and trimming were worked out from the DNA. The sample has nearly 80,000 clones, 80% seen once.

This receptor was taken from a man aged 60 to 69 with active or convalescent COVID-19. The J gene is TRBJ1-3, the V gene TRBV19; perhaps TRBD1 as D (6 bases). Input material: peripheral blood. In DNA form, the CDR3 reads TGTGCCAGCCACATAACCGACAGGTTGCCTGGAAACACCATATATTTT. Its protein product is CASHITDRLPGNTIYF. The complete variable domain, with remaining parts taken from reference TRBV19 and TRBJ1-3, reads DGGITQSPKYLFRKEGQNVTLSCEQNLNHDAMYWYRQDPGQGLRLIYYSQIVNDFQKGDIAEGYSVSREKKESFPLTVTSAQKNPTAFYLCASHITDRLPGNTIYFGEGSWLTVV.